The source of this T cell receptor (beta chain) is a study of T cell repertoires in cytomegalovirus infection. Study-wide points: What dominated the ex vivo response were HLA-C-restricted CMV-specific TCR beta clonotypes.

Germline V lookup: CDR1 MDHEN, CDR2 SYDVKM. There are 16 residues in the CDR3. V lost 6 bases and J 0 bases, leaving 15 bases between the germline ends. About this clonotype itself: What it binds is unknown.

TCRdb recomputed calls from the reads with MiXCR, one row per CDR3 protein. This sample has some 920,000 distinct CDR3 sequences, with under 40% found just once. The sequences come from cultured CD8+ T cells from PBMCs, collected from culture after CMV antigen stimulation. The TCR comes from a human donor in good health (CMV status not recorded). Some clones in this sample may be carry-over from other donors' samples. The chain recombines TRBV28 with TRBJ2-4; TRBD1 is a possible D gene (5 bases). CDR3 nucleotides: TGTGCCAGCAGGCCCGGACACCTGGGAGCCAAAAACATTCAGTACTTC. Its translation: CASRPGHLGAKNIQYF.